One and the same sample provided the 22 T cell receptor beta chains below, sequenced in a study of cytomegalovirus exposure and HLA in healthy donors. Amplification used 60 Vbeta primers and 13 Jbeta primers. Here immunoSEQ multiplex PCR was the method, and the copy in TCRdb shows in-frame clones only, minus some. The table records 130,000 or so clones, roughly 82% of them present only once. Sequencing used PBMCs. Receptor source: a man in his late teens or twenties in good health and CMV-seropositive.

The table lists this clone with a count of one. This chain connects TRBV27 to TRBJ1-5; possibly TRBD1 for D (6 bases). Germline CDR1 reads MNHEY; CDR2 reads SMNVEV (reference sequence). Trimming took off 5 bases at V and 2 bases at J, with 16 bases between the two ends. The CDR3 spans 16 residues. CDR3 protein: CASSALTGGGNQPQHF. CDR3 nucleotide sequence: TGTGCCAGCAGTGCCTTGACAGGTGGGGGCAATCAGCCCCAGCATTTT.

This chain joins TRBV4-1 and TRBJ2-1; D remains ambiguous. This CDR3 is built from 15 residues. CDR1 and CDR2 (germline): MGHRA, YSYEKL. V lost 0 bases to trimming and J lost 6 bases, with 12 bases between them. The CDR3 here is CASSQESRNLNEQFF. CDR3 sequence (DNA): TGCGCCAGCAGCCAAGAATCGCGGAACCTCAATGAGCAGTTCTTC.

V is TRBV4-1 and J is TRBJ2-1; no definite D call. Trimming shortened V by 2 bases and J by 0 bases, and 8 bases separated the two germline ends. CDR1 is MGHRA, CDR2 YSYEKL, per germline. This CDR3 comprises 15 residues. CDR3 in amino acids: CASSQLLSSYNEQFF. Here the CDR3 DNA reads TGCGCCAGCAGCCAACTATTGAGCTCCTACAATGAGCAGTTCTTC.

The chain has TRBV28 and TRBJ2-7; the match to TRBD2 covers 10 bases. After removal of 5 bases from V and 6 bases from J, the junction contained 10 bases not matched to a gene. Germline CDR1 and CDR2: MDHEN and SYDVKM. CDR3 length: 15 amino acids. The CDR3 sequence is CASSPPAGGPSEQYF. As DNA, the CDR3 is TGTGCCAGCAGTCCACCAGCGGGAGGGCCTAGCGAGCAGTACTTC.

The chain couples TRBV6-5 to TRBJ1-4; the match to TRBD1 covers 8 bases. Per the germline V gene, CDR1 is MNHEY and CDR2 is SVGAGI. J lost 7 bases, V lost 0 bases, and 4 bases had no gene match. The CDR3 extends over 15 amino acids. In DNA form, the CDR3 reads TGTGCCAGCAGTTACTCGAACAGGGGGAGTGAAAAACTGTTTTTT. Encoded protein: CASSYSNRGSEKLFF.

This chain uses TRBV28 with TRBJ2-7; 11 positions agree with TRBD2. The V gene end was trimmed by 5 bases and the J gene end by 7 bases; junction bases not matched to a gene: 7. Germline V CDR1 and CDR2: MDHEN, SYDVKM. The CDR3 loop spans 14 amino acids. The CDR3 DNA reads TGTGCCAGCAGTCCACTAGCGGGAGCTGGGGAGCAGTACTTC. Its translation: CASSPLAGAGEQYF.

This chain joins TRBV19 and TRBJ1-1; 10 bases fit TRBD1. There are 15 residues in the CDR3. Germline V lookup: CDR1 LNHDA, CDR2 SQIVND (reference sequence). J gave up 4 bases and V 5 bases, and 7 bases lay outside the gene matches. In DNA, the CDR3 is TGTGCCAGTAGTTCTTCCGGGACAGGGGCCACTGAAGCTTTCTTT. This codes for CASSSSGTGATEAFF.

The chain uses TRBV7-9 and TRBJ2-1, with D possibly TRBD2 on 5 matching bases. V shed 5 bases and J shed 7 bases, with 6 bases lying between them. The germline CDR1 and CDR2 sequences are SEHNR and FQNEAQ (reference sequence). The CDR3 totals 11 residues. In DNA form, the CDR3 reads TGTGCCAGCAGCCGAGGGAATGAGCAGTTCTTC. Its protein is CASSRGNEQFF.

This sequence joins TRBV28 and TRBJ2-1; 12 bases are shared with TRBD2. V was clipped by 5 bases and J by 10 bases; unmatched bases: 6. This CDR3 region has 14 residues. Per germline, CDR1 MDHEN and CDR2 SYDVKM. The CDR3 sequence is CASSPSGRAREQFF. The CDR3 DNA is TGTGCCAGCAGTCCTAGCGGGAGGGCCCGGGAGCAGTTCTTC.

The chain uses TRBV7-3 and TRBJ1-3; 10 bases line up with TRBD1. CDR1 is SGHTA, CDR2 FQGTGA, per germline. The CDR3 length is 16 residues. V dropped 5 bases and J dropped 4; count of bases not matched to a gene: 8. The CDR3, as DNA: TGTGCCAGCAGCGCGGGACAGGGGATATCAGGAAACACCATATATTTT. It yields the protein CASSAGQGISGNTIYF.

The chain is built from TRBV2 and TRBJ2-1; D possibly corresponds to TRBD1 (6 bases). Germline V gene data show CDR1 as SNHLY and CDR2 as FYNNEI. Trimming removed 3 bases at V and 8 bases at J, with 14 bases between. There are 14 residues in the CDR3. CDR3 DNA sequence: TGTGCCAGCAGTGAGGGGGCCAGGGGCTATGAGCAGTTCTTC. Its protein product is CASSEGARGYEQFF. Supplemented by reference TRBV2 and TRBJ2-1, the full variable domain reads EPEVTQTPSHQVTQMGQEVILRCVPISNHLYFYWYRQILGQKVEFLVSFYNNEISEKSEIFDDQFSVERPDGSNFTLKIRSTKLEDSAMYFCASSEGARGYEQFFGPGTRLTVL.

The rearrangement joins TRBV28 to TRBJ2-7; the D gene is possibly TRBD2 (5 bases). V lost 1 base and J 3 bases, leaving 13 bases between the germline ends. Germline CDR1 and CDR2: MDHEN and SYDVKM. The CDR3 is made up of 15 amino acids. The CDR3 sequence: CASSLYPGNSYEQYF. The CDR3 DNA follows: TGTGCCAGCAGTTTATACCCCGGGAACAGCTACGAGCAGTACTTC.

The chain joins TRBV7-9 to TRBJ2-2; D is possibly TRBD2 (5 bases). The ends were cut back, 4 bases at V and 2 bases at J, with 11 bases in the middle. Germline V gives CDR1 SEHNR, CDR2 FQNEAQ (reference sequence). The length of the CDR3 is 15 residues. The CDR3 sequence: CASSSGLLNTGELFF. CDR3 sequence (DNA): TGTGCCAGCAGCTCCGGACTCCTAAACACCGGGGAGCTGTTTTTT.

This chain uses TRBV29-1 with TRBJ2-7; 9 nucleotides align to TRBD2. The CDR3 contains 14 residues. The V gene end was trimmed by 4 bases and the J gene end by 2 bases; junction bases not matched to a gene: 6. Germline-derived CDR1 and CDR2 are SQVTM and ANQGSEA. DNA for the CDR3: TGCAGCGTTGGGAGGACTAGCGTTCCCTACGAGCAGTACTTC. It specifies CSVGRTSVPYEQYF.

This chain links TRBV25-1 with TRBJ1-2, with D possibly matching TRBD1 (6 bases). This CDR3 is built from 15 residues. V shed 4 bases and J shed 0 bases, with 12 bases lying between them. From germline, CDR1 is MGHDK and CDR2 SYGVNS. CDR3 sequence: CASSALTGANYGYTF. CDR3 in DNA: TGTGCCAGCAGTGCCTTGACAGGCGCTAACTATGGCTACACCTTC.

In its sample, this clone was seen once. J is TRBJ2-4 and V is TRBV28, with 9 nucleotides matching TRBD2. The V and J ends lost 6 bases and 8 bases, in that order; junction bases with no gene match: 8. This CDR3 spans 14 amino acids. Per the germline V gene, CDR1 is MDHEN and CDR2 is SYDVKM. DNA of the CDR3: TGTGCCAGCAGGGCTTCCGGGACTAGCCACATTCAGTACTTC. It specifies CASRASGTSHIQYF. The whole variable domain, remainder taken from reference TRBV28 and TRBJ2-4, is DVKVTQSSRYLVKRTGEKVFLECVQDMDHENMFWYRQDPGLGLRLIYFSYDVKMKEKGDIPEGYSVSREKKERFSLILESASTNQTSMYLCASRASGTSHIQYFGAGTRLSVL.

V gene TRBV6-1 combines with J gene TRBJ2-1, with D unclear. V was cut by 3 bases and J by 8 bases, with 14 bases left in between. CDR1 MNHNS and CDR2 SASEGT come from the germline V gene. The CDR3 covers 14 residues. The CDR3 DNA sequence: TGTGCCAGCAGTGATAGCCAGCCCCGGTATGAGCAGTTCTTC. Its protein is CASSDSQPRYEQFF.

The chain recombines TRBV4-1 with TRBJ2-7; D is possibly TRBD2 (5 bases). V lost 0 bases, J lost 2 bases, and 11 bases lay in between. The germline gives CDR1 MGHRA, CDR2 YSYEKL. This CDR3 has 15 residues. For the CDR3, the DNA is TGCGCCAGCAGCCAAGATCGGAACGGGGCCTACGAGCAGTACTTC. Translating gives CASSQDRNGAYEQYF.

The DNA of the CDR3 is TGTGCCAGCAGTTTGAGCGGGTCTGGCTACAATGAGCAGTTCTTC. It yields the protein CASSLSGSGYNEQFF. The chain carries TRBV28 and TRBJ2-1; maybe TRBD2 (6 bases). This CDR3 comprises 15 residues. V was trimmed by 3 bases and J by 3 bases, leaving 12 bases between them. Germline V lookup: CDR1 MDHEN, CDR2 SYDVKM.

The chain uses TRBV28 and TRBJ1-1; 8 nucleotides agree with TRBD1. Germline CDR1 reads MDHEN; CDR2 reads SYDVKM. The V gene end was trimmed by 10 bases and the J gene end by 4 bases; junction bases not matched to a gene: 14. This CDR3 is 15 amino acids long. CDR3 amino acids: CATASFQGAGTEAFF. CDR3 in DNA: TGTGCCACCGCATCCTTTCAGGGGGCAGGCACTGAAGCTTTCTTT.

To note about this clone: At one of its ends the junction is not consistent with the germline gene, which may arise from a read error. Other DNA variants within this sample encode the same CDR3. The V gene is TRBV29-1, the J gene TRBJ1-1; 9 positions agree with TRBD1. This CDR3 contains 13 residues. Germline CDR1 reads SQVTM; CDR2 reads ANQGSEA. CDR3: CSVKDRGDTEAFF. The CDR3 coding sequence is TGCAGCGTGAAAGACAGGGGGGACACTGAGGCTTTCTTT.

The chain has TRBV7-2 and TRBJ1-5, with 8 bases that match TRBD1. The junction had 9 bases not matched to a gene; V was cut back by 4 bases and J by 4 bases. Germline V gene data show CDR1 as SGHTA and CDR2 as FQGNSA. There are 16 residues in the CDR3. The chain's CDR3 is CASSYATGTGNQPQHF. The CDR3 DNA reads TGTGCCAGCAGCTATGCCACCGGGACAGGTAATCAGCCCCAGCATTTT.